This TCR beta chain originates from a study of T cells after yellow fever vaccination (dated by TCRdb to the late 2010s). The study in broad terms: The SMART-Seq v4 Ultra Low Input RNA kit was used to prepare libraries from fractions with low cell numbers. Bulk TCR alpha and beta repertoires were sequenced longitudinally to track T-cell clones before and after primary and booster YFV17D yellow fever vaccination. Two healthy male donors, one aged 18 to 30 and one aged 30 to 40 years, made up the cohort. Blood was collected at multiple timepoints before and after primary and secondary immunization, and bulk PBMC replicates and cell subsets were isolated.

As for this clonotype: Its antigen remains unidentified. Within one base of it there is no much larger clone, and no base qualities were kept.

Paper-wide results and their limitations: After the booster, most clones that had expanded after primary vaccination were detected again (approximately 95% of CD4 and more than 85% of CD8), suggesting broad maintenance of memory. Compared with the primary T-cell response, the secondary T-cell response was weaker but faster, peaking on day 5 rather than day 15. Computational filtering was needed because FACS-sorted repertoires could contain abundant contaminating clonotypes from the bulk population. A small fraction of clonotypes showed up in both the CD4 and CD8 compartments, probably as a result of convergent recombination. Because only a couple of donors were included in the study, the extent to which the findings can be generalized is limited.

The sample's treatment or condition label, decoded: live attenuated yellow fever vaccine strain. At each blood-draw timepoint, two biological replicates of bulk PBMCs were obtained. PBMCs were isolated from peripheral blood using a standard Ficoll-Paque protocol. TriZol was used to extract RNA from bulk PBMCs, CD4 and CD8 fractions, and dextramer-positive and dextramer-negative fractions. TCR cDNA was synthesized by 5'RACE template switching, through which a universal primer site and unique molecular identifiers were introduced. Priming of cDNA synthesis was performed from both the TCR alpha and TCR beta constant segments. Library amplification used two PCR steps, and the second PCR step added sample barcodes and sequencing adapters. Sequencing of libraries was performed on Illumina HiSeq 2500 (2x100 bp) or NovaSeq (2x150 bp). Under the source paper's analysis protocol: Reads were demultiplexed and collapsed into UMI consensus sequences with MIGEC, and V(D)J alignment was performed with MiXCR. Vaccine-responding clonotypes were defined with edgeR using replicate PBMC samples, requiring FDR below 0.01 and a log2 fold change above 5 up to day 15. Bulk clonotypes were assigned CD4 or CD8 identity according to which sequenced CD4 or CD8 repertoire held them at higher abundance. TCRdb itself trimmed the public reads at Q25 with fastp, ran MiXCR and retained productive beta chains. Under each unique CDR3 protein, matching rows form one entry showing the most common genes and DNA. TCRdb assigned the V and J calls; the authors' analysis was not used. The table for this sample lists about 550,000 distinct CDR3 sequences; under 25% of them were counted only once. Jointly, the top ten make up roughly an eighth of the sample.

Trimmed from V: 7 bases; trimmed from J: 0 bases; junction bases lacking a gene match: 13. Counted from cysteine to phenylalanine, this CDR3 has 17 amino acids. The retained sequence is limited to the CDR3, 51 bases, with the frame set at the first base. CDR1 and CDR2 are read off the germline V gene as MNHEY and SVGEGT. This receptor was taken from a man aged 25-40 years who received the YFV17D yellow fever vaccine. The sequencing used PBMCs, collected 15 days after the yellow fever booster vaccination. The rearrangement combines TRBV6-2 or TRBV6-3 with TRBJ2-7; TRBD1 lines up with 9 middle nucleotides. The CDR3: CASTEGGTGRNSYEQYF. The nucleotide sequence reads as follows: TGTGCCAGCACCGAAGGGGGGACAGGGCGTAACTCCTACGAGCAGTACTTC.